These T cell receptor beta chains were read from a single sample in a study of patients and donors after allogeneic stem cell transplantation. A single record per CDR3 protein comes from TCRdb applying MiXCR to the RT-PCR reads. The sample has 15,000 to 20,000 distinct CDR3 sequences, 4.5% to 5.5% seen once; the top ten hold 40%. The sequencing sample was made of blood, either unsorted or a sorted T cell fraction (not recorded which). Every receptor here comes from a human donor who was either an allogeneic HSCT recipient or a stem cell or donor lymphocyte infusion donor (not recorded which). It is not recorded whose cells these are; they may come from a transplant donor. The CDR3 runs from the conserved cysteine through the conserved F or W. The D gene is left open where the match is weak. Clone size is not always given. Where it is, it says once, few, many or a class for expanded clones.

V gene,clone size,D gene,J gene,CDR3 DNA,CDR3 protein
TRBV5-1,many,TRBD2,TRBJ2-5,TGCGCCAGCAGCCTCGGACTAGCGGGGGTTCAAGAGACCCAGTACTTC,CASSLGLAGVQETQYF
TRBV19,-,-,TRBJ1-5,TGTGCCAGTAGTCTCCCCAGAGGGCTTAGTCAGCCCCAGCATTTT,CASSLPRGLSQPQHF
TRBV19,-,-,TRBJ1-1,TGTGCCAGTAGTGGCACACAGCACACTGAAGCTTTCTTT,CASSGTQHTEAFF
TRBV7-6,many,-,TRBJ2-5,TGTGCCAGCAGCTTAGGCTGGCGGGAAGAGACCCAGTACTTC,CASSLGWREETQYF
TRBV6-1,few,TRBD1,TRBJ1-2,TGTGCCAGCGAGGGACAGGGGAATGGCTACACCTTC,CASEGQGNGYTF
TRBV28,medium-sized,-,TRBJ1-1,TGTGCCAGCAGTTGGCAGGGTGAGGTAGCTTTCTTT,CASSWQGEVAFF
TRBV7-2,many,TRBD2,TRBJ2-1,TGTGCCAGCAGCCGGGGGGGGAGCACCTACAATGAGCAGTTCTTC,CASSRGGSTYNEQFF
TRBV7-9,many,-,TRBJ1-4,TGTGCCAGCAGCTTAGTTTTCGGCGGATACTTTAATGAAAAACTGTTTTTT,CASSLVFGGYFNEKLFF
TRBV20-1,many,TRBD1,TRBJ2-7,TGCAGTGCTAGTAGACAGGGCTACGAGCAGTACTTC,CSASRQGYEQYF
TRBV7-9,-,TRBD2,TRBJ2-5,TGTGCCAGCAGCTTAACATTAGGACTAGCAGAAGAGACCCAGTACTTC,CASSLTLGLAEETQYF
TRBV28,few,-,TRBJ1-1,TGTGCCAGCAGTTTGGGCAGGAAGAACACTGAAGCTTTCTTT,CASSLGRKNTEAFF
TRBV7-8,few,-,TRBJ1-2,TGTGCCAGCAGCTCAACCCCCCAGAGATTTAACTATGGCTACACCTTC,CASSSTPQRFNYGYTF
TRBV5-1,many,-,TRBJ2-3,TGCGCCAGCAGCCCCGGAGGGGCCGTGGATACGCAGTATTTT,CASSPGGAVDTQYF
TRBV24-1,many,-,TRBJ2-5,TGTGCCACCAGTGACTCCACTAGATTGGAGACCCAGTACTTC,CATSDSTRLETQYF
TRBV15,many,-,TRBJ1-1,TGTGCCACCAGCAGGGCACATCAGGAGAACACTGAAGCTTTCTTT,CATSRAHQENTEAFF
TRBV5-1,many,TRBD2,TRBJ2-3,TGCGCCAGCAGCACACAACTAGCGGTTGGTACAGATACGCAGTATTTT,CASSTQLAVGTDTQYF
TRBV7-9,few,TRBD1,TRBJ1-6,TGTGCCAGCACCTTGGGACAGGCCGGTTCACCCCTCCACTTT,CASTLGQAGSPLHF
TRBV15,-,TRBD2,TRBJ2-7,TGTGCCACCAGCAGAGGGCGGGAGGTTCCCTACGAGCAGTACTTC,CATSRGREVPYEQYF
TRBV6-1,many,TRBD2,TRBJ2-2,TGTGCCAGCAGCCTGGGACTAGCGGGATGGGTCGGGGAGCTGTTTTTT,CASSLGLAGWVGELFF
TRBV7-3,few,-,TRBJ2-5,TGTGCCAGGAGGGGGGGAAGACTCCAAGAGACCCAGTACTTC,CARRGGRLQETQYF
TRBV20-1,many,TRBD1,TRBJ2-1,TGCAGTGCTCTTACTCCGGGACAGGGGGCGAACCGGAAGTTCTTC,CSALTPGQGANRKFF
TRBV7-9,few,TRBD1,TRBJ1-1,TGTGCCAGCAGCCGGGGACAGATTAACACTGAAGCTTTCTTT,CASSRGQINTEAFF
TRBV12-3/TRBV12-4,-,TRBD2,TRBJ2-3,TGTGCCAGCAGTTTCATGAGGACTAGCGGGGGGACCTTCTCGACAGATACGCAGTATTTT,CASSFMRTSGGTFSTDTQYF
TRBV18,-,TRBD1,TRBJ1-2,TGTGCCAGCTCACGGCGTAAGACCGGGACAGCTAACTATGGCTACACCTTC,CASSRRKTGTANYGYTF
TRBV5-1,medium-sized,TRBD1,TRBJ1-4,TGCGCCAGCAGCTTGGGGACAGGCAAATCTCGACTGTTTTTT,CASSLGTGKSRLFF
TRBV19,many,TRBD1,TRBJ2-3,TGTGCCAGTAGTTACAGGGGTATCACAGATACGCAGTATTTT,CASSYRGITDTQYF
TRBV28,few,TRBD2,TRBJ2-1,TGTGCCAGCAGTTCCTTCGGGAGGGCCTCGCGCTCCTACAATGAGCAGTTCTTC,CASSSFGRASRSYNEQFF
TRBV14,many,-,TRBJ1-2,TGTGCCAGCAGCCCAGTGTTAAGATTTAACGGCTACACCTTC,CASSPVLRFNGYTF
TRBV4-1,many,-,TRBJ1-2,TGCGCCAGCAGTTTTACTAAGGGACGAGGCTACACCTTC,CASSFTKGRGYTF
TRBV9,-,-,TRBJ2-2,TGTGCTTCGGGCAGGGGAAACACCGGGGAGCTGTTTTTT,CASGRGNTGELFF
TRBV13,many,-,TRBJ1-1,TGTGCCAGCAATCGGGCAGTTGAAGCTTTCTTT,CASNRAVEAFF
TRBV7-3,few,TRBD2,TRBJ2-2,TGTGCCAGCAGCTTAGTAGCGGGAACCACCGGGGAGCTGTTTTTT,CASSLVAGTTGELFF
TRBV6-1,few,TRBD2,TRBJ2-7,TGTGCCAGCAGCCGCGCTAGCGGGGGGGCCTACGAGCAGTACTTC,CASSRASGGAYEQYF
TRBV9,few,TRBD2,TRBJ2-3,TGTGCCAGCAGCCCAGGACTAGCGGGAGATACGCAGTATTTT,CASSPGLAGDTQYF
TRBV5-4,many,TRBD2,TRBJ2-5,TGTGCCAGCAGCTTGGTGAGCGGGGACCAAGAGACCCAGTACTTC,CASSLVSGDQETQYF
TRBV27,-,-,TRBJ2-1,TGTGCCAGCAGTTTATCGATATTTCGCCTTATTGAGCAGTTCTTC,CASSLSIFRLIEQFF
TRBV15,few,-,TRBJ2-7,TGTGCCACCAGCAGAGGGCAGGGCACCTACGAGCAGTACTTC,CATSRGQGTYEQYF